Listed below are T cell receptor beta chains from one sample, sequenced in a study of cytomegalovirus exposure and HLA in healthy donors. Measured with immunoSEQ multiplex PCR; TCRdb has only the in-frame clones, and not every one. The sample has some 150,000 clones, 60% to 80% seen once. Sequenced: PBMCs. Receptors originate from a man aged 60 to 75 in good health and CMV-seronegative. CDR3s include the opening cysteine and the closing phenylalanine or tryptophan. A D gene is named only where the DNA matches it firmly. A row's size may be missing; if present it is once, few, many or a size class.

>TRBJ2-1|-|TRBD2|TRBV6-5
TGTGCCAGCAGTACCGGGACTAGAATTTCCAATGAGCAGTTCTTC
CASSTGTRISNEQFF
>TRBJ2-2|few|-|TRBV30
TGTGCCTCGGAGAGGGGGTATACCGGGGAGCTGTTTTTT
CASERGYTGELFF
>TRBJ2-1|-|TRBD2|TRBV9
TGTGCCAGCCAGAGCGGGGGGGTCTACAATGAGCAGTTCTTC
CASQSGGVYNEQFF
>TRBJ2-5|-|TRBD1|TRBV7-8
TGTGCCAGCGCTTCGGGACAGGGGGAGACCCAGTACTTC
CASASGQGETQYF
>TRBJ2-7|once|TRBD2|TRBV5-4
TGTGCCAGCAGCGACTTCAGCGGGGGTGGATACGAGCAGTACTTC
CASSDFSGGGYEQYF
>TRBJ1-3|-|-|TRBV9
TGTGCCAGCAGCGTAACGGCAGGGCAAGGAAACACCATATATTTT
CASSVTAGQGNTIYF
>TRBJ2-1|-|TRBD1|TRBV7-2
TGTGCCAGCAGCGCGGACAGGGCGGATGAGCAGTTCTTC
CASSADRADEQFF
>TRBJ1-5|few|-|TRBV27
TGTGCCAGCAGTTTACTAGGGGATCAGCCCCAGCATTTT
CASSLLGDQPQHF
>TRBJ2-7|few|-|TRBV7-9
TGTGCCAGCAACCAAGCCAGGGACTCCTACGAGCAGTACTTC
CASNQARDSYEQYF
>TRBJ1-2|-|-|TRBV29-1
TGCAGCGCTGGGAGAGGAGGCGTAGACTACACCTTC
CSAGRGGVDYTF
>TRBJ1-2|-|-|TRBV5-4
TGTGCCAGCAGCTTGGTAGGACAGTATGGCTACACCTTC
CASSLVGQYGYTF
>TRBJ2-5|-|-|TRBV5-1
TGCGCCAGCAGCTTGGAACAGGCTCGAGAGACCCAGTACTTC
CASSLEQARETQYF
>TRBJ2-1|-|-|TRBV30
TGTGCCTGGACTCCAGGGGCCTACAATGAGCAGTTCTTC
CAWTPGAYNEQFF
>TRBJ2-1|-|TRBD2|TRBV2
TGTGCCAGCAGGAACAACCCTAGCGGGGGGCGATACAATGAGCAGTTCTTC
CASRNNPSGGRYNEQFF
>TRBJ2-5|once|-|TRBV19
TGTGCCAGTAGCCCCACGGCGGGACCGCCGGCGAGAACCCAGTACTTC
CASSPTAGPPARTQYF
>TRBJ2-7|-|-|TRBV15
TGTGCCACCAGCGCTCAGGGGCAAGAGTGGTACGAGCAGTACTTC
CATSAQGQEWYEQYF
>TRBJ2-7|-|-|TRBV5-4
TGTGCCAGCAGCATTGCGCCTAGCGCCTCCTACGAGCAGTACTTC
CASSIAPSASYEQYF
>TRBJ2-7|-|-|TRBV11-2
TGTGCCAGCAGCTTAGTACAAATCTACGAGCAGTACTTC
CASSLVQIYEQYF
>TRBJ1-5|-|-|TRBV28
TGTGCCAGCAGCCGGGACTATAGCAATCAGCCCCAGCATTTT
CASSRDYSNQPQHF
>TRBJ2-7|-|TRBD1|TRBV5-1
TGCGCCAGCAGCTTGGACCCGGGACAGGCCTACGAGCAGTACTTC
CASSLDPGQAYEQYF
>TRBJ2-7|-|TRBD2|TRBV4-3
TGCGCCAGCAGCCAAGAATTAGAGGGCGGGGGGCTGTACGAGCAGTACTTC
CASSQELEGGGLYEQYF
>TRBJ1-2|-|-|TRBV5-1
TGCGCCAGCAGCTTGGTTCCGGGATCCTATGGCTACACCTTC
CASSLVPGSYGYTF
>TRBJ2-2|once|-|TRBV29-1
TGCAGCGTCGGCTTAGGCCCCGGGACCGGGGAGCTGTTTTTT
CSVGLGPGTGELFF
>TRBJ2-7|-|-|TRBV20-1
TGCAGTGCTTCACAGGCTTACGAGCAGTACTTC
CSASQAYEQYF
>TRBJ2-1|-|TRBD1|TRBV5-4
TGTGCCAGCAGCATCCGGGACAGGGGGTATAATGAGCAGTTCTTC
CASSIRDRGYNEQFF
>TRBJ2-7|few|-|TRBV28
TGTGCCAGCAGTTTACGGTATAACGAGCAGTACTTC
CASSLRYNEQYF
>TRBJ1-5|once|TRBD1|TRBV30
TGTGCCTACATGCAGGGGGATCAGCCCCAGCATTTT
CAYMQGDQPQHF
>TRBJ1-5|-|-|TRBV5-8
TGTGCCAGCAGCTTGGCCTGGCCGCAGCCCCAGCATTTT
CASSLAWPQPQHF
>TRBJ2-7|-|TRBD1|TRBV19
TGTGCCAGTAGCAATCCAGGGGGCTACGAGCAGTACTTC
CASSNPGGYEQYF
>TRBJ2-7|-|TRBD1|TRBV10-3
TGTGCCATCAGTCCGGGACAGGGGGAAACCTACGAGCAGTACTTC
CAISPGQGETYEQYF
>TRBJ2-7|-|TRBD1|TRBV6-5
TGTGCCAGCAGTCCACCGGGACAGGGAGGCGAGCAGTACTTC
CASSPPGQGGEQYF
>TRBJ1-4|-|TRBD1|TRBV6-6
TGTGCCAGCAGTGGGACAGGGGGGGAAAAACTGTTTTTT
CASSGTGGEKLFF
>TRBJ1-1|-|-|TRBV7-2
TGTGCCAGCAGCTGGACGACAGGGAACACTGAAGCTTTCTTT
CASSWTTGNTEAFF
>TRBJ2-5|-|-|TRBV5-1
TGCGCCAGCAGCCAATTCCAAGAGACCCAGTACTTC
CASSQFQETQYF
>TRBJ1-4|-|TRBD1|TRBV14
TGTGCCAGCAGCCGGACAGGGCTTAATGAAAAACTGTTTTTT
CASSRTGLNEKLFF
>TRBJ1-6|-|-|TRBV14
TGTGCCAGCAGCCAGGGGCGGGAAAATTCACCCCTCCACTTT
CASSQGRENSPLHF
>TRBJ1-3|-|-|TRBV6-1
TGTGCCAGCAGTGAAGGAGGCCTCGAAGCGGGAAACACCATATATTTT
CASSEGGLEAGNTIYF
>TRBJ2-5|-|-|TRBV7-2
TGTGCCAGCAGCTCCTACTTGGAGGAGACCCAGTACTTC
CASSSYLEETQYF
>TRBJ1-2|-|-|TRBV19
TGTGCCAGTAGTGTAGAAACAGTCTACGGCTACACCTTC
CASSVETVYGYTF
>TRBJ2-2|-|TRBD1|TRBV11-1
TGTGCCAGCAGGCCGGACAGGGGGCGGCGAACCGGGGAGCTGTTTTTT
CASRPDRGRRTGELFF
>TRBJ2-1|-|-|TRBV19
TGTGCCAGTACTCCGGTGAGCTCCTACAATGAGCAGTTCTTC
CASTPVSSYNEQFF
>TRBJ2-3|-|-|TRBV30
TGTGCCTGGAGTGTTGGAGGGCTAGACACGCAGTATTTT
CAWSVGGLDTQYF
>TRBJ1-2|-|-|TRBV5-1
TGCGCCAGCAGCTTGGTGGGGGGGGACTATGGCTACACCTTC
CASSLVGGDYGYTF
>TRBJ2-3|-|-|TRBV19
TGTGCCAGTAGTATCCTTAGATCCTCGGCGGGAGATACGCAGTATTTT
CASSILRSSAGDTQYF
>TRBJ2-1|-|TRBD2|TRBV7-2
TGTGCCAGCAGCTTCGCTAGCGGGCCCAATGAGCAGTTCTTC
CASSFASGPNEQFF
>TRBJ2-1|-|-|TRBV27
TGTGCCAGCAGTTTCACGCTCGAGCCCCATGAGCAGTTCTTC
CASSFTLEPHEQFF
>TRBJ2-5|-|TRBD1|TRBV27
TGTGCCAGCAGAAGGACAGGGCAAGAGACCCAGTACTTC
CASRRTGQETQYF